The 10 T cell receptor delta chains reported below all come from one sample, sequenced in a study of gamma-delta chains in newborns, infants, children. TCRdb repeated clone calling on the reads with CATT. The table includes 6,000 to 6,500 delta-chain clones, roughly 2.5% detected once. The specimen sequenced was blood. The receptors come from a child who was a newborn, infant or young child, either healthy, febrile or measles-vaccinated (not recorded which).

The table lists this clone with a few counts. This likely came from a read error, as a far larger clone is one base away. Other DNA sequences from this sample encode an identical CDR3 as well. The V and J genes are TRDV2 and TRDJ1; 9 bases map to TRDD3. The CDR3 runs 15 residues. Per the germline V gene, CDR1 is GEAIGNYY and CDR2 is EKD. The CDR3 reads CACDNLLGDTDKLIF. In DNA form, the CDR3 reads TGTGCCTGTGACAATCTACTGGGGGACACAGATAAACTCATCTTT.

This clone is deemed medium-sized. The same CDR3 can be traced to other DNA sequences in this sample. The CDR3: CACDPVLGDTSWDTRQMFF. CDR3 DNA sequence: TGTGCCTGTGACCCTGTACTGGGGGATACTTCCTGGGACACCCGACAGATGTTTTTC. The chain is built from TRDV2 and TRDJ3, with TRDD3 identical over 12 bases. The ends lost 3 bases at V and 1 base at J; junction bases unmatched: 6. This CDR3 has 19 amino acids. From germline, CDR1 is GEAIGNYY and CDR2 EKD.

Within the sample, this clone is medium-sized. The genes are TRDV3 and TRDJ3, with a possible D match to TRDD3 (6 bases). The V gene lost 0 bases and the J gene lost 0 bases, with 12 bases spanning the gap. Germline CDR1 reads TVYSNPD; CDR2 reads GDNSRS (reference sequence). This CDR3 is 17 amino acids long. CDR3 loop: CAFRGILDSWDTRQMFF. The CDR3 DNA follows: TGTGCCTTTAGGGGGATCTTAGACTCCTGGGACACCCGACAGATGTTTTTC.

This clone is deemed medium-sized. The rearrangement links TRDV2 to TRDJ2; 8 positions match TRDD3. V shed 0 bases and J 0 bases; nucleotides not matched to a gene: 8. This CDR3 contains 18 residues. Germline V gives CDR1 GEAIGNYY, CDR2 EKD. CDR3 sequence: CACDTLGDTRSLTAQLFF. DNA of the CDR3: TGTGCCTGTGACACCCTAGGGGATACACGATCTTTGACAGCACAACTCTTCTTT.

On this clone: A much larger clonotype is one base distant, so this may be a read error. This specimen includes other DNA sequences encoding the same CDR3. The chain is built from TRDV2 and TRDJ3, with 9 nucleotides matching TRDD3. The CDR3 totals 18 residues. Germline V gene lookup returns CDR1 GEAIGNYY and CDR2 EKD. The CDR3 bases are TGTGCCTGTGACACCGGGGGATACAGCTCCTGGGACACCCGGCAGATGTTTTTC. It encodes CACDTGGYSSWDTRQMFF.

Concerning this clone itself: A read error likely explains why the TCRdb protein, taken from a much larger clone, differs from this DNA's translation at residue 12; the protein shown is translated from the DNA. CDR3 region: CACDTLGMTAQPFF. The CDR3 coding sequence is TGTGCCTGTGACACCCTGGGGATGACAGCACAACCCTTCTTT. The chain carries TRDV2 and TRDJ2; D is possibly TRDD3 (6 bases). This CDR3 has 14 residues. Germline CDR1 reads GEAIGNYY; CDR2 reads EKD.

This clone was counted between two and nine times. TCRdb records a much larger clone's protein for this DNA, with a difference at residue 3 that likely arises from a read error; the protein given is the translation of the DNA. This sequence joins TRDV2 and TRDJ2; 10 bases line up with TRDD3. CDR1 and CDR2 from the germline V gene are GEAIGNYY and EKD. CDR3 length equals 14 residues. The CDR3 protein is CARDILGDTAQLFF. CDR3 bases: TGTGCCCGTGACATACTGGGGGATACAGCACAACTCTTCTTT.

This clone was counted between two and nine times. The genes are TRDV2 and TRDJ2, with 7 bases aligning to TRDD3. Germline lookup yields CDR1 GEAIGNYY and CDR2 EKD. CDR3 size: 15 residues. Trimming took 2 bases from V and 0 from J; bases not matched to a gene: 2. CDR3 sequence: CACDNWGPLTAQLFF. The CDR3 coding sequence is TGTGCCTGTGACAACTGGGGTCCTTTGACAGCACAACTCTTCTTT.

This clone was seen a handful of times. The same CDR3 arises from other DNA sequences in this sample as well. The V call is TRDV2, the J call TRDJ3; D might be TRDD3 (6 bases). V dropped 0 bases and J dropped 0 bases, with 14 bases sitting between them. The germline gives CDR1 GEAIGNYY, CDR2 EKD. This CDR3 has 19 residues. As DNA, the CDR3 is TGTGCCTGTGACACCGTGCAGGGGGACAGCTCCTGGGACACCCGACAGATGTTTTTC. Protein: CACDTVQGDSSWDTRQMFF.

On this clone: Possible read error: a much larger clone is one base away. This same CDR3 is encoded by further DNA sequences in the sample. This sequence joins TRDV2 and TRDJ3; 10 bases fit TRDD3. This CDR3 region has 18 residues. CDR1 GEAIGNYY and CDR2 EKD come from the germline V gene. The CDR3 is CACDTVLGDARDTRQMFF. DNA for the CDR3: TGTGCCTGCGACACCGTACTGGGGGATGCCCGGGACACCCGACAGATGTTTTTC.